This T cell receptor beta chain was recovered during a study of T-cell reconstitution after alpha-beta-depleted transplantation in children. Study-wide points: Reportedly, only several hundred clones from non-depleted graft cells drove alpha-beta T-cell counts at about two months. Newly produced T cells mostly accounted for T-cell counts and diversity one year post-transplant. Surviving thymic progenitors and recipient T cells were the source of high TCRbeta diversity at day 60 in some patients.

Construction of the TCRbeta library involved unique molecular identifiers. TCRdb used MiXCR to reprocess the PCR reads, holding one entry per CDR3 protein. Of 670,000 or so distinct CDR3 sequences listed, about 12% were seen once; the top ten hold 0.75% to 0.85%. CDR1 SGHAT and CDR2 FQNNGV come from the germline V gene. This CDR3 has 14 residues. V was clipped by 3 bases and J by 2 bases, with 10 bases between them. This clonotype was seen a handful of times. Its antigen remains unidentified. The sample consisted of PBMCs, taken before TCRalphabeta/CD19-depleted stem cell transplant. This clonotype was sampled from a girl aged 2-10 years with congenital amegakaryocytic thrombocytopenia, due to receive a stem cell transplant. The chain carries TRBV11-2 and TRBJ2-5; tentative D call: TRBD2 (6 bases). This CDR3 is CASSFGRRQETQYF. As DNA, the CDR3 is TGTGCCAGCAGCTTTGGGAGGCGGCAAGAGACCCAGTACTTC.